This TCR beta chain was recovered during a study of blood T cell repertoires in COVID-19. Trimming removed 5 bases at V and 4 bases at J, with 14 bases between. This CDR3 region has 14 residues. CDR1 SNHLY and CDR2 FYNNEI come from the germline V gene. Measured with immunoSEQ multiplex PCR; TCRdb has only the in-frame clones, and not every one. The sample has 130,000 to 150,000 clones, just under 90% seen once. The J gene is TRBJ1-2, the V gene TRBV2; D may be TRBD1 (6 bases). Sequencing was carried out using peripheral blood. The clonotype comes from a woman between 45 and 65 years old with active or convalescent COVID-19. This CDR3 reads CASSIQGNPYGYTF. For the CDR3, the DNA is TGTGCCAGCAGTATACAGGGAAACCCCTATGGCTACACCTTC.